Below, 17 T cell receptor beta chains from the same sample are listed, as sequenced in a study of cytomegalovirus exposure and HLA in healthy donors. A multiplex PCR was run with 60 Vbeta primers and 13 Jbeta primers. Here immunoSEQ multiplex PCR was the method, and the copy in TCRdb shows in-frame clones only, minus some. The sample has 95,000 to 130,000 clones, 9.5% seen once. What was sequenced was PBMCs. These receptors were obtained from a man aged 25-45 years in good health and CMV-seronegative.

This clone has just a few counts. The chain links TRBV4-2 to TRBJ2-6; 12 bases fit TRBD2. J lost 0 bases, V lost 2 bases, and 5 bases had no gene match. The CDR3 sequence is 19 residues long. CDR1 and CDR2 from the germline V gene are LGHNA and YNFKEQ. The DNA of the CDR3 is TGTGCCAGCAGCCAAAACCTAGCGGGAGGGAGCTCTGGGGCCAACGTCCTGACTTTC. Amino acids: CASSQNLAGGSSGANVLTF.

The DNA for the CDR3 is TGCAGTGCTACCCAGGGTTACGAGCAGTACTTC. It yields the protein CSATQGYEQYF. V usage is TRBV20-1 and J usage is TRBJ2-7, with a possible D match to TRBD1 (5 bases). The CDR3 sequence is 11 residues long. Trimming removed 4 bases at V and 4 bases at J, with 8 bases between. Germline V lookup: CDR1 DFQATT, CDR2 SNEGSKA (reference sequence).

This clone turned up a few times. The chain joins TRBV27 to TRBJ1-2; 10 positions match TRBD1. The CDR3 is made up of 14 amino acids. The germline V gene encodes CDR1 MNHEY and CDR2 SMNVEV (reference sequence). J was trimmed by 2 bases and V by 6 bases; bases with no gene match: 3. The CDR3 is CASSRQGANYGYTF. As DNA, the CDR3 is TGTGCCAGCAGCCGACAGGGGGCGAACTATGGCTACACCTTC.

The chain carries TRBV10-1 and TRBJ1-1; 8 bases align to TRBD1. CDR1 and CDR2 from the germline V gene are WNHNN and SYGVQD (reference sequence). Losses at the gene ends were 4 bases for V and 1 base for J; bases not matched to a gene: 5. CDR3 length: 15 amino acids. This chain's CDR3 is CASSGTGTGNTEAFF. In DNA form, the CDR3 reads TGCGCCAGCAGTGGGACCGGGACAGGGAACACTGAAGCTTTCTTT.

This clone was picked up a small number of times. The rearrangement uses TRBV6-1 and TRBJ2-7; D not certain. The V end lost 7 bases, the J end lost 0 bases, and 7 bases lay between the germline ends. Germline V CDR1 and CDR2: MNHNS, SASEGT. CDR3 size: 12 residues. The DNA for the CDR3 is TGTGCCAGCAAATACAACTCCTACGAGCAGTACTTC. Its translation: CASKYNSYEQYF.

This chain links TRBV4-1 with TRBJ2-7; D perhaps matches TRBD1 (6 bases). CDR1 is MGHRA and CDR2 is YSYEKL in the germline V gene. The CDR3 runs 13 residues. The V end was cut by 5 bases, the J end by 3 bases, with 11 bases between. CDR3 DNA sequence: TGCGCCAGCAGCTACAGGGTTAACTACGAGCAGTACTTC. This gives the protein CASSYRVNYEQYF.

The V and J genes are TRBV5-5 and TRBJ2-7; no firm D call. The CDR3 spans 11 residues. The V and J ends lost 4 bases and 2 bases respectively, with 4 bases between them. From germline, CDR1 is SGHKS and CDR2 YYEKEE (reference sequence). CDR3 residues: CASSVAYEQYF. The CDR3 bases are TGTGCCAGCAGCGTAGCCTACGAGCAGTACTTC.

In this sample, this clone turned up a few times. Given the absence of the conserved phenylalanine or tryptophan at the CDR3 end, a read error is likely. The DNA is omitted, as the CDR3 cannot be located on it reliably, and the CDR3 follows TCRdb's listing. The rearrangement links TRBV14 to TRBJ1-4. From germline, CDR1 is SGHDN and CDR2 FVKESK. The CDR3 is 12 amino acids long, termini counted. The CDR3 reads CASSPKVGTPVV.

This clone was picked up a small number of times. The rearrangement joins TRBV9 to TRBJ1-4; D gene unclear. The CDR3 loop spans 15 amino acids. Between the trimmed V and J ends, which lost 4 bases and 0 bases, there was a span of 10 bases. The V gene's germline CDR1 is SGDLS and CDR2 YYNGEE. CDR3 residues: CASSFAGATNEKLFF. DNA of the CDR3: TGTGCCAGCAGCTTCGCGGGTGCAACTAATGAAAAACTGTTTTTT.

This clone was counted between two and nine times. This chain uses TRBV14 with TRBJ2-4, with a weak D call TRBD2 (5 bases). CDR3 length: 12 residues. The V gene lost 0 bases and the J gene lost 11 bases, with 8 bases spanning the gap. Germline CDR1 and CDR2: SGHDN and FVKESK. The CDR3 here is CASSQDLRVQYF. The CDR3 DNA reads TGTGCCAGCAGCCAAGATCTGAGGGTTCAGTACTTC.

The V and J genes are TRBV27 and TRBJ2-5, with D maybe TRBD1 (6 bases). Between the trimmed V and J ends, which lost 2 bases and 4 bases, there was a span of 11 bases. The CDR3 is 14 residues long. Germline CDR1 MNHEY, CDR2 SMNVEV (reference sequence). This CDR3 reads CASSLRGTGETQYF. The CDR3 bases are TGTGCCAGCAGTTTAAGGGGGACGGGAGAGACCCAGTACTTC.

This clone came up a few times. The chain recombines TRBV11-2 with TRBJ2-3, with D maybe TRBD1 (6 bases). V lost 1 base to trimming and J lost 1 base, with 9 bases between them. The CDR3 is 15 residues long. The germline V gene encodes CDR1 SGHAT and CDR2 FQNNGV. CDR3 nucleotide sequence: TGTGCCAGCAGCTTAGTTGGACAGCGCACAGATACGCAGTATTTT. Amino acid sequence: CASSLVGQRTDTQYF.

This rearrangement joins TRBV7-2 to TRBJ2-3; TRBD1 matches at 10 bases. Trimming at V came to 1 base and at J to 4 bases, leaving 2 bases not matched to a gene. The length of the CDR3 is 15 residues. Germline V gene lookup returns CDR1 SGHTA and CDR2 FQGNSA. The CDR3 DNA follows: TGTGCCAGCAGCTTAGGGGGACAGGGGTCAGATACGCAGTATTTT. This encodes CASSLGGQGSDTQYF.

Only one count was recorded for this clone. The chain carries TRBV5-1 and TRBJ2-5, with unresolved D. The CDR3 is 14 residues long. Germline V CDR1 and CDR2: SGHRS, YFSETQ. V was pared by 0 bases and J by 5 bases, with 11 bases between. The CDR3 sequence is CASSLEHRRETQYF. DNA for the CDR3: TGCGCCAGCAGCTTGGAGCACCGCCGGGAGACCCAGTACTTC.

The gene calls are TRBV18 and TRBJ1-2; 8 nucleotides match TRBD1. Unmatched junction bases numbered 8, after V lost 8 bases and J lost 0 bases. CDR3 length: 15 residues. Germline-derived CDR1 and CDR2 are KGHSH and LQKENI. The CDR3 sequence is CASADRGEANYGYTF. DNA for the CDR3: TGTGCCAGCGCAGACAGGGGAGAGGCTAACTATGGCTACACCTTC. Based on the CDR3 plus reference TRBV18 and TRBJ1-2, the full variable domain is NAGVMQNPRHLVRRRGQEARLRCSPMKGHSHVYWYRQLPEEGLKFMVYLQKENIIDESGMPKERFSAEFPKEGPSILRIQQVVRGDSAAYFCASADRGEANYGYTFGSGTRLTVV.

This clone was found a few times. This chain uses TRBV4-1 with TRBJ1-6; D is uncertain. Per the germline V gene, CDR1 is MGHRA and CDR2 is YSYEKL. The CDR3 sequence is 14 residues long. V shed 4 bases and J shed 7 bases, with 11 bases lying between them. CDR3 loop: CASSPWAGNSPLHF. In DNA, the CDR3 is TGCGCCAGCAGCCCTTGGGCCGGAAATTCACCCCTCCACTTT.

This chain joins TRBV6-1 and TRBJ2-7, with D hard to call. This CDR3 spans 14 amino acids. Germline values: CDR1 MNHNS, CDR2 SASEGT. V gave up 1 base and J gave up 1 base, with 8 bases separating them. The CDR3 sequence is CASSEGLHSYEQYF. In nucleotides, the CDR3 is TGTGCCAGCAGTGAAGGACTTCATTCCTACGAGCAGTACTTC.